Listed here are 15 T cell receptor beta chains from one sample, sequenced in a study of OX40 agonist ivuxolimab in advanced cancers. TCRdb's copy holds only in-frame clones and misses some; the assay was immunoSEQ multiplex PCR. The top ten hold 2.8% of the sample, which has about 64,000 clones, 87% seen once. Here the sequenced sample was CD4+ or CD8+ T cells sorted from blood, taken in a trial of the OX40 agonist ivuxolimab. Receptors were obtained from an adult with an advanced solid tumor such as melanoma, head and neck, liver or kidney cancer.

The chain is built from TRBV11-2 and TRBJ1-5; weak D call: TRBD1 (5 bases). The V gene's germline CDR1 is SGHAT and CDR2 FQNNGV. The ends were cut back, 4 bases at V and 7 bases at J, with 14 bases in the middle. The CDR3 consists of 14 residues. In nucleotides, the CDR3 is TGTGCCAGCAGCTCACAGGTATCGGAACAGCCCCAGCATTTT. The encoded protein is CASSSQVSEQPQHF.

This chain uses TRBV4-1 with TRBJ1-5, with no clear D. CDR1 and CDR2 from the germline V gene are MGHRA and YSYEKL. The CDR3 loop spans 14 amino acids. V was pared by 2 bases and J by 5 bases, with 10 bases between. The DNA for the CDR3 is TGCGCCAGCAGCCAAACGGACTCTTATCAGCCCCAGCATTTT. Protein sequence: CASSQTDSYQPQHF.

V is TRBV6-6 and J is TRBJ1-4; D might be TRBD1 (6 bases). V lost 6 bases and J 6 bases, leaving 17 bases between the germline ends. The CDR3 has 15 residues. Per germline, CDR1 MNHNY and CDR2 SVGAGI (reference sequence). DNA for the CDR3: TGTGCCAGCAGCAAAAGGCGGACAGCAGATGAAAAACTGTTTTTT. Residues: CASSKRRTADEKLFF.

This sequence joins TRBV5-6 and TRBJ1-1; D is uncertain. The V end was cut by 0 bases, the J end by 5 bases, with 8 bases between. The CDR3 totals 13 residues. CDR1 SGHDT and CDR2 YYEEEE come from the germline V gene. For the CDR3, the DNA is TGTGCCAGCAGCTTGGCCCCGGGAACTGAAGCTTTCTTT. Translating it yields CASSLAPGTEAFF.

The J gene is TRBJ2-1, the V gene TRBV7-2; 9 bases align to TRBD2. This CDR3 has 15 amino acids. Trimming took 3 bases from V and 5 from J; bases not matched to a gene: 5. The V gene's germline CDR1 is SGHTA and CDR2 FQGNSA. As DNA, the CDR3 is TGTGCCAGCAGCTTGTGGACTAGCGACCACAATGAGCAGTTCTTC. Its protein is CASSLWTSDHNEQFF. The whole variable domain, filled in from reference TRBV7-2 and TRBJ2-1, reads GAGVSQSPSNKVTEKGKDVELRCDPISGHTALYWYRQSLGQGLEFLIYFQGNSAPDKSGLPSDRFSAERTGGSVSTLTIQRTQQEDSAVYLCASSLWTSDHNEQFFGPGTRLTVL.

This clone was detected once. The chain couples TRBV10-3 to TRBJ2-2; 9 nucleotides agree with TRBD1. This CDR3 spans 15 amino acids. The germline V gene encodes CDR1 ENHRY and CDR2 SYGVKD. J lost 5 bases, V lost 6 bases, and 7 bases had no gene match. The CDR3 DNA reads as TGTGCCATCAGGCCGGGACAGGGCGGGACCGGGGAGCTGTTTTTT. Amino acids: CAIRPGQGGTGELFF.

The chain links TRBV5-5 to TRBJ1-3; D unclear. Trimming cost V 10 bases and J 2 bases, with 10 bases left between them. This CDR3 is 12 amino acids long. CDR1 SGHKS and CDR2 YYEKEE come from the germline V gene (reference sequence). The CDR3 sequence: CAPPGTGNTIYF. The DNA of the CDR3 is TGTGCCCCGCCAGGTACTGGAAACACCATATATTTT.

This clone has just one count. The CDR3 DNA reads as TGCGCCAGCAGCCCCATGCCACCCGAAGCGGGCAACTCCTACGAGCAGTACTTC. Protein product: CASSPMPPEAGNSYEQYF. The chain is built from TRBV5-1 and TRBJ2-7, with D maybe TRBD2 (6 bases). V was clipped by 4 bases and J by 0 bases, with 23 bases between them. Germline V CDR1 and CDR2: SGHRS, YFSETQ. The CDR3 spans 18 residues.

V is TRBV28 and J is TRBJ2-1, with TRBD2 matching 8 bases. CDR3 length: 16 residues. Trimming took 6 bases from V and 6 from J; bases not matched to a gene: 13. Germline CDR1 MDHEN, CDR2 SYDVKM. CDR3 sequence (DNA): TGTGCCAGCAGCCGCGCCTTTCAAGGACTAGCCAATGAGCAGTTCTTC. It encodes CASSRAFQGLANEQFF.

J is TRBJ1-1 and V is TRBV6-6; the D is unclear. The germline V gene encodes CDR1 MNHNY and CDR2 SVGAGI (reference sequence). This CDR3 region has 16 residues. Trimming took 2 bases from V and 1 from J, leaving 14 bases between them. The CDR3 sequence is CASSYAVLGRNTEAFF. The CDR3 DNA is TGTGCCAGCAGTTACGCGGTCTTAGGCAGGAACACTGAAGCTTTCTTT.

V and J are TRBV10-3 and TRBJ2-2; 12 bases agree with TRBD2. The CDR3 has 17 amino acids. The germline V gene has CDR1 ENHRY and CDR2 SYGVKD. V lost 8 bases to trimming and J lost 7 bases; unmatched junction nucleotides: 14. The CDR3 loop is CAIGNILAGGKGGELFF. The CDR3 DNA reads as TGTGCCATCGGAAACATACTAGCGGGAGGTAAAGGCGGGGAGCTGTTTTTT.

This rearrangement joins TRBV4-1 to TRBJ2-6; no firm D call. This CDR3 is 16 amino acids long. The germline CDR1 and CDR2 sequences are MGHRA and YSYEKL. V was clipped by 3 bases and J by 1 base, with 10 bases between them. CDR3 sequence (DNA): TGCGCCAGCAGCCACGCCGGAGCTTCTGGGGCCAACGTCCTGACTTTC. Its protein product is CASSHAGASGANVLTF.

The genes are TRBV27 and TRBJ2-1, with D perhaps TRBD1 (6 bases). V was clipped by 6 bases and J by 2 bases, with 14 bases between them. This CDR3 has 15 amino acids. Germline lookup yields CDR1 MNHEY and CDR2 SMNVEV (reference sequence). The CDR3 region is CASRQQGTPYNEQFF. The CDR3 nucleotides are TGTGCCAGCAGACAACAGGGAACCCCCTACAATGAGCAGTTCTTC.

The chain carries TRBV7-2 and TRBJ2-1, with D unresolved. The ends were cut back, 4 bases at V and 0 bases at J, with 13 bases in the middle. This CDR3 spans 16 amino acids. The germline gives CDR1 SGHTA, CDR2 FQGNSA. CDR3 amino acids: CASSSRPPASYNEQFF. The CDR3, as DNA: TGTGCCAGCAGCTCCCGGCCTCCCGCCTCCTACAATGAGCAGTTCTTC.

The chain carries TRBV5-1 and TRBJ1-1; perhaps TRBD1 as D (5 bases). CDR1 is SGHRS and CDR2 is YFSETQ in the germline V gene. The CDR3 extends over 14 amino acids. V dropped 4 bases and J dropped 1 base, with 11 bases sitting between them. CDR3 nucleotide sequence: TGCGCCAGCAGCCAGGGACCGACGAACACTGAAGCTTTCTTT. Encoded protein: CASSQGPTNTEAFF.